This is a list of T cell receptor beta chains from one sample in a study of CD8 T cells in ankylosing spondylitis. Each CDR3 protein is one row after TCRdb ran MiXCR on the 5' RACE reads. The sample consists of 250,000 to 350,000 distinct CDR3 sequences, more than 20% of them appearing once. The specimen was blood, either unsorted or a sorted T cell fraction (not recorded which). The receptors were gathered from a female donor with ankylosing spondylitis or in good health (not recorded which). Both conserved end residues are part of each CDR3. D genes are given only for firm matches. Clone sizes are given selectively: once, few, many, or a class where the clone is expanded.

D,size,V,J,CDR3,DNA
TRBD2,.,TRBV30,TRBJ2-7,CAWSVIAGVGVKQYF,TGTGCCTGGAGTGTGATAGCGGGAGTAGGTGTAAAGCAGTACTTC
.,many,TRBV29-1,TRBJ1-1,CSAYRNTEAFF,TGCAGCGCGTACAGAAACACTGAAGCTTTCTTT
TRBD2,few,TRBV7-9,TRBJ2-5,CASSPVAGEVETQYF,TGTGCCAGCAGCCCAGTAGCGGGAGAGGTTGAGACCCAGTACTTC
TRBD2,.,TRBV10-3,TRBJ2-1,CAISESTGGRGSNEQFF,TGTGCCATCAGTGAGTCGACTGGCGGGAGAGGGTCGAATGAGCAGTTCTTC
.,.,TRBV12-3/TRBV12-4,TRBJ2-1,CASSFITPDSEQFF,TGTGCCAGCAGTTTTATTACACCCGACAGTGAGCAGTTCTTC
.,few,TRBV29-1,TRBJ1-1,CSVPSSVTAMNTEAFF,TGCAGCGTTCCATCATCCGTGACGGCCATGAACACTGAAGCTTTCTTT
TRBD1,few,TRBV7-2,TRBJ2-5,CASSETGSGETQYF,TGTGCCAGCAGCGAGACAGGGAGTGGAGAGACCCAGTACTTC
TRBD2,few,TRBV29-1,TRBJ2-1,CSVAGLAGEQFF,TGCAGCGTTGCGGGATTAGCGGGTGAGCAGTTCTTC
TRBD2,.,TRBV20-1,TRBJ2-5,CSARASREGVGQTQYF,TGCAGTGCTAGAGCTAGCCGGGAGGGGGTTGGGCAGACCCAGTACTTC
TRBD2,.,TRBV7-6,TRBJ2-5,CASSLTGLRGGETQYF,TGTGCCAGCAGCCTCACGGGACTAAGGGGTGGGGAGACCCAGTACTTC
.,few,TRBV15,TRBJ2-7,CATSRDLGRNLAYEQYF,TGTGCCACCAGCAGAGACTTGGGCAGAAACCTTGCCTACGAGCAGTACTTC
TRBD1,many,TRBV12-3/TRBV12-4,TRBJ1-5,CASSSYSTGHHQPQHF,TGTGCCAGCAGTTCCTACTCGACAGGGCATCATCAGCCCCAGCATTTT
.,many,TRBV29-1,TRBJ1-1,CSVERRNTEAFF,TGCAGCGTTGAACGGAGGAACACTGAAGCTTTCTTT
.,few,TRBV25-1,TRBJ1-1,CASSFGNLPEAFF,TGTGCCAGCAGCTTCGGGAACCTTCCTGAAGCTTTCTTT
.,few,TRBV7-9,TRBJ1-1,CASSLARDGDTEAFF,TGTGCCAGCAGCTTAGCGAGGGATGGGGACACTGAAGCTTTCTTT
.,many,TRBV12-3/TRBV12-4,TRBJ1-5,CASAAGSNQPQHF,TGTGCCAGCGCGGCGGGTAGCAATCAGCCCCAGCATTTT
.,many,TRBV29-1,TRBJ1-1,CSVSGLANTEAFF,TGCAGCGTTTCGGGGTTGGCGAACACTGAAGCTTTCTTT
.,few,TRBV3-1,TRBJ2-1,CASSTHTVNEQFF,TGTGCCAGCAGCACGCACACGGTCAATGAGCAGTTCTTC
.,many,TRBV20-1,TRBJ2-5,CSARSGEAQYF,TGCAGTGCCCGATCTGGGGAGGCCCAGTACTTC
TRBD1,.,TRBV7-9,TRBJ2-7,CASSPVRGGRYEQYF,TGTGCCAGCAGCCCAGTGAGAGGGGGCCGGTACGAGCAGTACTTC
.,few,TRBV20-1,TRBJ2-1,CSAQGRAEEGNEQFF,TGCAGTGCCCAGGGGCGGGCTGAGGAGGGGAATGAGCAGTTCTTC
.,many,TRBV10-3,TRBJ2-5,CAINGGETQYF,TGTGCCATCAATGGGGGAGAGACCCAGTACTTC
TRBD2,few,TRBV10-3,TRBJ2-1,CAISDPSRLAGKGLYNEQFF,TGTGCCATCAGTGACCCCTCCCGGCTAGCGGGTAAGGGACTCTACAATGAGCAGTTCTTC
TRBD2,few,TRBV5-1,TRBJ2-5,CASSLEGSGGYEETQYF,TGCGCCAGCAGCTTGGAAGGGTCGGGAGGCTACGAAGAGACCCAGTACTTC
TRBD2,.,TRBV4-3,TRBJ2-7,CASSQSRGGEQYF,TGCGCCAGCAGCCAGTCCCGGGGGGGCGAGCAGTACTTC
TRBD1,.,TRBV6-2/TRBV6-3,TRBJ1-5,CASSLHPGQRQSNQPQHF,TGTGCCAGCAGCCTGCACCCGGGACAGCGGCAAAGCAATCAGCCCCAGCATTTT
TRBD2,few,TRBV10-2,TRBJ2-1,CASRSGTSGYNEQFF,TGCGCCAGCAGATCCGGGACTAGCGGTTACAATGAGCAGTTCTTC
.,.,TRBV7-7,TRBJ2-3,CASSLRWDTQYF,TGTGCTAGCAGCTTACGGTGGGATACGCAGTATTTT
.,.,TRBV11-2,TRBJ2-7,CASSYLDRPYEQYF,TGTGCCAGCAGCTACCTCGACCGGCCATACGAGCAGTACTTC
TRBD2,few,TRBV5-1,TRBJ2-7,CASSKDRLAGSYEQYF,TGCGCCAGCAGCAAGGACCGACTAGCGGGATCCTACGAGCAGTACTTC
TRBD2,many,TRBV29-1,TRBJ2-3,CSSNIAGGTDTQYF,TGCAGCTCTAACATAGCGGGAGGCACAGATACGCAGTATTTT
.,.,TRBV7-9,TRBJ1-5,CASSGNNQPQHF,TGTGCCAGCAGCGGTAACAATCAGCCCCAGCATTTT
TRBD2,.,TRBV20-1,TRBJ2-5,CSVGAGGAQETQYF,TGCAGTGTGGGGGCGGGAGGGGCTCAAGAGACCCAGTACTTC
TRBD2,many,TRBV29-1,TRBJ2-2,CSHGGGTSVGELFF,TGCAGCCACGGAGGTGGGACTAGCGTCGGGGAGCTGTTTTTT
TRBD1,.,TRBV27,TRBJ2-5,CASRNRGETQYF,TGTGCCAGCAGAAACAGGGGAGAGACCCAGTACTTC
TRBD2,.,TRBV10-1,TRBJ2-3,CASSARTSGTDTQYF,TGCGCCAGCAGTGCCCGGACTAGCGGCACAGATACGCAGTATTTT
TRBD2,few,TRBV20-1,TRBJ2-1,CSANNRLAGGLRGSYNEQFF,TGCAGTGCTAACAACCGACTAGCGGGAGGACTAAGGGGCTCCTACAATGAGCAGTTCTTC
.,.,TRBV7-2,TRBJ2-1,CASTRGATRFNEQFF,TGTGCCAGCACCCGGGGAGCTACCCGTTTCAATGAGCAGTTCTTC
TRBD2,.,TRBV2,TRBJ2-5,CASSEAGGETQYF,TGTGCCAGCAGTGAGGCGGGAGGAGAGACCCAGTACTTC
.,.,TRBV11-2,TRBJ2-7,CASSILWEQYF,TGTGCCAGCAGCATACTATGGGAGCAGTACTTC
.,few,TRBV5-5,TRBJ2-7,CASSPIWGSFYEQYF,TGTGCCAGCAGCCCAATTTGGGGGTCTTTCTACGAGCAGTACTTC
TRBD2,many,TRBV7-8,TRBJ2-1,CASSLAAGTPNEQFF,TGTGCCAGCAGCTTAGCAGCGGGAACACCCAATGAGCAGTTCTTC
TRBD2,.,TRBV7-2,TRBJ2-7,CASSFREGPYEQYF,TGTGCCAGCAGCTTTAGGGAGGGCCCTTACGAGCAGTACTTC
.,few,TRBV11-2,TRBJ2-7,CASSLFVGEASPTYEQYF,TGTGCCAGCAGCTTATTTGTAGGAGAGGCGTCGCCAACCTACGAGCAGTACTTC
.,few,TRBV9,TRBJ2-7,CASSVGTGYHEQYF,TGTGCCAGCAGCGTGGGAACAGGGTACCACGAGCAGTACTTC